This T cell receptor (beta chain) was identified during a study of CD8 T cells in ankylosing spondylitis. TCRdb analysed the 5' RACE reads with MiXCR anew, one entry per CDR3 protein. The table records around 250,000 distinct CDR3 sequences, 30% to 40% of them present only once. General study findings and limits: Those disease-linked clones were CD8+; they were also relatively rare in peripheral blood. The study looked at matched synovial fluid samples from ankylosing spondylitis patients. Disease-linked clones were reported to be significantly enriched there. What appeared characteristic of ankylosing spondylitis blood was a TCR beta motif of several highly homologous variants. Earlier authors reported some of these motif variants in reactive arthritis synovial fluid and blood.

The sample holds a few counts of this clonotype. Its cognate antigen is unknown. The sample taken for sequencing was blood, either unsorted or a sorted T cell fraction (not recorded which). This receptor was taken from a male donor with ankylosing spondylitis or in good health (not recorded which).

The CDR3 DNA is TGTGCCAGCAGTCAGCCGGGACAGGGGGGGAACACTGAAGCTTTCTTT. Encoded protein: CASSQPGQGGNTEAFF. This rearrangement joins TRBV12-3 or TRBV12-4 to TRBJ1-1; 11 bases are shared with TRBD1. V was pared by 5 bases and J by 1 base, with 6 bases of the junction left unmatched. The CDR3 extends over 16 amino acids.